The entry below describes one T cell receptor (beta chain). Its antigen is unidentified. The TCR beta profiling, which covered VDJ combination and CDR3 sequence, was carried out using genomic DNA as the template. TCRdb re-analysed the reads in MiXCR, keeping a single row per CDR3 protein. The sample includes around 230,000 distinct CDR3 sequences, about 59% seen only once; the top ten take about 29%. This specimen comes from a study of CD8+CD57+ T cells in acquired aplastic anemia. Background on the study: Recorded DNA amounts for sorted CD4+ and CD8+ cells had an average of roughly 3.4 ug. Sequencing produced an average of about 11 million reads per healthy donor for CD4+ cells.

Looked up from germline, CDR1 is SGHTA and CDR2 is FQGTGA. This CDR3 region has 16 residues. Trimming at V came to 5 bases and at J to 4 bases, leaving 6 bases not matched to a gene. General study points: Shared by patients and controls, just under 30 CD8+ CDR3s were abundant in patients. Patients and controls were not found to differ significantly in CD8+ Simpson's diversity.

Sequences were obtained from sorted CD4+, CD8+, or CD8+CD57+ T cells (not recorded which) from PBMCs. The chain joins TRBV7-3 to TRBJ2-2; 11 bases align to TRBD1. This clonotype was sampled from a human donor in good health. Here the CDR3 DNA reads TGTGCCAGCAGCCTAGGGGGGACAGGGGGCACCGGGGAGCTGTTTTTT. Translated: CASSLGGTGGTGELFF.